A single sample is the source of the 14 T cell receptor beta chains below, sequenced in a study of blood T cells in healthy people across ages. With a J-beta primer mix and a sample-barcoded 5' primer, a second PCR ran roughly 7 to 11 cycles. MiXCR was run by TCRdb on the 5' RACE reads, yielding one entry per CDR3 protein. The sample holds 1.8 million or so distinct CDR3 sequences, about two fifths seen once. Sample: blood. Receptors originate from a human donor in good health.

This chain connects TRBV20-1 to TRBJ2-1; 7 nucleotides line up with TRBD2. The germline V gene encodes CDR1 DFQATT and CDR2 SNEGSKA (reference sequence). CDR3 size: 13 residues. Trimming cost V 6 bases and J 7 bases; bases outside gene matches: 9. The CDR3 DNA sequence: TGCAGTGCGGAAACGGGGGGTCTAAATGAGCAGTTCTTC. Residues: CSAETGGLNEQFF.

About this clonotype: An end of the junction does not agree with germline; a read error may underlie this. The J gene is TRBJ1-6, the V gene TRBV7-9, with D unclear. Germline V gene sequence: CDR1 SEHNR, CDR2 FQNEAQ (reference sequence). CDR3 length equals 16 residues. The CDR3, as DNA: TGTGCCAGCAGCCGCAGGACCGACTCCCATAATTCACCCCTCCACTTT. Encoded protein: CASSRRTDSHNSPLHF.

This clonotype turned up a few times. This chain connects TRBV7-9 to TRBJ2-1; D remains unclear. This CDR3 contains 15 residues. Germline V CDR1 and CDR2: SEHNR, FQNEAQ (reference sequence). Trimming took 3 bases from V and 5 from J, leaving 14 bases between them. Written as DNA, the CDR3 is TGTGCCAGCAGCTTGGCCTCCGTCTACGACAATGAGCAGTTCTTC. Its translation: CASSLASVYDNEQFF. Based on the CDR3 plus reference TRBV7-9 and TRBJ2-1, the full variable domain is DTGVSQNPRHKITKRGQNVTFRCDPISEHNRLYWYRQTLGQGPEFLTYFQNEAQLEKSRLLSDRFSAERPKGSFSTLEIQRTEQGDSAMYLCASSLASVYDNEQFFGPGTRLTVL.

This clonotype occurred a few times. The J gene is TRBJ1-6, the V gene TRBV5-1; tentative D call: TRBD1 (5 bases). The CDR3 loop spans 13 amino acids. V was shortened by 4 bases and J by 8 bases, with 10 bases between the two germline ends. CDR1 is SGHRS and CDR2 is YFSETQ in the germline V gene. The CDR3 loop reads CASSPGFDSPLHF. CDR3 DNA: TGCGCCAGCAGCCCAGGGTTTGATTCACCCCTCCACTTT.

The rearrangement uses TRBV29-1 and TRBJ2-6; D is undetermined. V was clipped by 4 bases and J by 1 base, with 14 bases between them. From germline, CDR1 is SQVTM and CDR2 ANQGSEA. The CDR3 has 16 amino acids. The CDR3 nucleotides are TGCAGCGTTGCCTCCACCTGGACGTCTGGGGCCAACGTCCTGACTTTC. Protein product: CSVASTWTSGANVLTF. Variable domain in full (rest from reference TRBV29-1 and TRBJ2-6): SAVISQKPSRDICQRGTSLTIQCQVDSQVTMMFWYRQQPGQSLTLIATANQGSEATYESGFVIDKFPISRPNLTFSTLTVSNMSPEDSSIYLCSVASTWTSGANVLTFGAGSRLTVL.

The chain combines TRBV10-3 with TRBJ2-3, with 10 bases matching TRBD2. The CDR3 is made up of 14 amino acids. Trimming removed 11 bases from V and 3 bases from J; junction bases left unmatched: 8. The germline V gene has CDR1 ENHRY and CDR2 SYGVKD. The CDR3 sequence is CALQASGGTDTQYF. The CDR3 DNA reads TGTGCCCTACAAGCTAGCGGGGGAACAGATACGCAGTATTTT.

This clonotype appeared a few times. The chain recombines TRBV20-1 with TRBJ2-1; D might be TRBD2 (6 bases). The V end was cut by 0 bases, the J end by 4 bases, with 10 bases between. Germline CDR1 DFQATT, CDR2 SNEGSKA (reference sequence). This CDR3 is built from 14 residues. CDR3 coding DNA: TGCAGTGCTAGAGAGCGGGGAAAATACAATGAGCAGTTCTTC. This codes for CSARERGKYNEQFF.

This sequence joins TRBV28 and TRBJ2-1, with 11 bases that match TRBD2. Germline lookup yields CDR1 MDHEN and CDR2 SYDVKM. The CDR3 consists of 16 residues. With 6 bases clipped from V and 3 bases from J, the junction kept 7 bases outside the gene matches. The CDR3 loop reads CASRPFGTSGYNEQFF. CDR3 bases: TGTGCCAGCAGACCATTCGGGACTAGCGGCTACAATGAGCAGTTCTTC.

J is TRBJ2-3 and V is TRBV20-1; D remains ambiguous. The germline V and J ends were trimmed by 0 bases and 2 bases, with 12 bases remaining between them. Germline loops: CDR1 DFQATT, CDR2 SNEGSKA (reference sequence). The CDR3 is made up of 15 amino acids. The CDR3 loop is CSARDRNRATDTQYF. For the CDR3, the DNA is TGCAGTGCTAGAGATAGGAACCGAGCCACAGATACGCAGTATTTT.

This chain joins TRBV4-3 and TRBJ2-7; D remains unclear. The ends were cut back, 1 base at V and 4 bases at J, with 8 bases in the middle. Germline V CDR1 and CDR2: LGHNA, YSLEER. The CDR3 length is 13 residues. As DNA, the CDR3 is TGCGCCAGCAGCCAAGTTCACTTGTACGAGCAGTACTTC. Its protein product is CASSQVHLYEQYF.

This chain connects TRBV18 to TRBJ1-5, with no clear D. Germline CDR1 is KGHSH and CDR2 is LQKENI. Trimming left V 2 bases short and J 3 bases short, with 11 bases between. This CDR3 contains 15 residues. The CDR3 DNA is TGTGCCAGCTCACCAAGAGCCGGGAACAATCAGCCCCAGCATTTT. Its protein is CASSPRAGNNQPQHF.

Only one count was recorded for this clonotype. The chain is built from TRBV7-9 and TRBJ1-1; D call uncertain. From germline, CDR1 is SEHNR and CDR2 FQNEAQ (reference sequence). The CDR3 is 15 amino acids. V was trimmed by 3 bases and J by 9 bases, leaving 20 bases between them. The CDR3 DNA is TGTGCCAGCAGCTTCCCCTTCCCCGGGCATAGAAAAGCTTTCTTT. As protein: CASSFPFPGHRKAFF. The full variable domain, rest sourced from reference TRBV7-9 and TRBJ1-1, is DTGVSQNPRHKITKRGQNVTFRCDPISEHNRLYWYRQTLGQGPEFLTYFQNEAQLEKSRLLSDRFSAERPKGSFSTLEIQRTEQGDSAMYLCASSFPFPGHRKAFFGQGTRLTVV.

This clonotype was detected only a few times. The rearrangement uses TRBV6-4 and TRBJ2-1; 8 nucleotides align to TRBD1. V lost 4 bases, J lost 3 bases, and 2 bases stayed unmatched. Looked up from germline, CDR1 is MRHNA and CDR2 is SNTAGT. CDR3 size: 14 residues. CDR3 DNA: TGTGCCAGCAGTGCCGGGACAGGCTACAATGAGCAGTTCTTC. Translating gives CASSAGTGYNEQFF.

The table lists this clonotype with a few counts. The chain combines TRBV10-3 with TRBJ2-1, with TRBD1 identical over 8 bases. V dropped 4 bases and J dropped 6; count of bases not matched to a gene: 2. CDR1 and CDR2 (germline): ENHRY, SYGVKD. This CDR3 contains 13 residues. CDR3 coding DNA: TGTGCCATCAGTGTAACAGGGGGCAATGAGCAGTTCTTC. Amino acids: CAISVTGGNEQFF.